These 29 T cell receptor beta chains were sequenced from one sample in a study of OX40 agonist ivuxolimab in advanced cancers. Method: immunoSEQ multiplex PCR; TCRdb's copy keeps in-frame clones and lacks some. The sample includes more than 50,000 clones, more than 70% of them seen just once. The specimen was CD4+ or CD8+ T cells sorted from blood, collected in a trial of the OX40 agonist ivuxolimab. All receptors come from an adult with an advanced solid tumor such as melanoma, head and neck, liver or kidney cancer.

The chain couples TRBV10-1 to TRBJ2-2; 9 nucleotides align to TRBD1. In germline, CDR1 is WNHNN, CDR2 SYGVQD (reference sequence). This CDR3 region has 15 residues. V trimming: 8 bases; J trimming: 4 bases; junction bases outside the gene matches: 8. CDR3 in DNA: TGCGCCAGCGGAACGGGACAGGGTATCACCGGGGAGCTGTTTTTT. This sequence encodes CASGTGQGITGELFF.

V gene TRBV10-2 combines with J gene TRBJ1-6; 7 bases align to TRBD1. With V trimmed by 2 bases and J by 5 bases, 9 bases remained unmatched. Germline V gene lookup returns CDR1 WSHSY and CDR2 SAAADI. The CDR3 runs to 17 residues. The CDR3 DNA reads TGCGCCAGCAGTGAGCGGGGACAGTGGGGCGATAATTCACCCCTCCACTTT. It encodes CASSERGQWGDNSPLHF.

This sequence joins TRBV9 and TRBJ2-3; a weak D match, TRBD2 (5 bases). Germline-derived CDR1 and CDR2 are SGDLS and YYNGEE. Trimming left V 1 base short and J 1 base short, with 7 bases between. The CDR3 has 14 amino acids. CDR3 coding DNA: TGTGCCAGCAGCGTAACAGCGGGCACAGATACGCAGTATTTT. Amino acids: CASSVTAGTDTQYF. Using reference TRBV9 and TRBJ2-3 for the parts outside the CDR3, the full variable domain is DSGVTQTPKHLITATGQRVTLRCSPRSGDLSVYWYQQSLDQGLQFLIQYYNGEERAKGNILERFSAQQFPDLHSELNLSSLELGDSALYFCASSVTAGTDTQYFGPGTRLTVL.

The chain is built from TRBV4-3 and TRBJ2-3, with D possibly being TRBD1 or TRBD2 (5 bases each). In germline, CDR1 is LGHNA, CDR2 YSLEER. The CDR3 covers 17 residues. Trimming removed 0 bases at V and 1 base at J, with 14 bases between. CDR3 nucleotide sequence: TGCGCCAGCAGCCAAGATCACAGGTCGGAGGGCACAGATACGCAGTATTTT. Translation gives CASSQDHRSEGTDTQYF.

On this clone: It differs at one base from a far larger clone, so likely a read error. The CDR3 bases are TGTGCCAGCAGGGGATCTGGAAACACCATATATTTT. It is translated as CASRGSGNTIYF. The chain has TRBV7-2 and TRBJ1-3; D gene ambiguous. Trimming cost V 6 bases and J 1 base, with 4 bases left between them. Germline V gene data show CDR1 as SGHTA and CDR2 as FQGNSA. This CDR3 comprises 12 residues.

The CDR3 DNA is TGTGCCAGCAGCTTAGAAATATTAGTGAATACGCAGTATTTT. Amino acid sequence: CASSLEILVNTQYF. The rearrangement uses TRBV7-2 and TRBJ2-3; D call uncertain. Trimming took 1 base from V and 7 from J, leaving 12 bases between them. Germline V gives CDR1 SGHTA, CDR2 FQGNSA. This CDR3 is 14 amino acids long.

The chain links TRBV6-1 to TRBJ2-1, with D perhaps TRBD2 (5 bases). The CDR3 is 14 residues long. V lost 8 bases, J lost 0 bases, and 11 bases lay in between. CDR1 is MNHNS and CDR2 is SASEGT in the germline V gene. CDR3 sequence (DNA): TGTGCCAGCTCCCGGGGAGTCTCCTACAATGAGCAGTTCTTC. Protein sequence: CASSRGVSYNEQFF.

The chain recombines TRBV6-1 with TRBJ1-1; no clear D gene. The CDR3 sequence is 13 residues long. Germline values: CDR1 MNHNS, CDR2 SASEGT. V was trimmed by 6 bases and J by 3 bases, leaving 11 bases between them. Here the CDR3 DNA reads TGTGCCAGCAGACGGACGAGAGACACTGAAGCTTTCTTT. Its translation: CASRRTRDTEAFF.

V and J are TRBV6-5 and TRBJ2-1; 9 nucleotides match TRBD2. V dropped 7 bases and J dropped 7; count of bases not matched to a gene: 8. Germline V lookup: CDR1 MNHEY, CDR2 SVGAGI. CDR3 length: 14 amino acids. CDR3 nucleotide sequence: TGTGCCAGCACGGGTAGCGGGGGTCGGAATGAGCAGTTCTTC. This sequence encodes CASTGSGGRNEQFF.

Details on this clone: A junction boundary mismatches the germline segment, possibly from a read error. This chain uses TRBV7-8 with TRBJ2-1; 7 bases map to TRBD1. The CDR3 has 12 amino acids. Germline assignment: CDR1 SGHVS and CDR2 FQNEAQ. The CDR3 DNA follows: TGTGCCAGCAGCCTAACCCGGGACAGTGGTCTCTTC. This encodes CASSLTRDSGLF.

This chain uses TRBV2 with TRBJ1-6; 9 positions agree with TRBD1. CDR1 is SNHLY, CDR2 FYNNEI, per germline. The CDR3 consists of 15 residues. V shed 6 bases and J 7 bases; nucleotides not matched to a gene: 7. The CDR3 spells CASREADRGNSPLHF. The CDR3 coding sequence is TGTGCCAGCAGAGAGGCCGACAGGGGGAATTCACCCCTCCACTTT.

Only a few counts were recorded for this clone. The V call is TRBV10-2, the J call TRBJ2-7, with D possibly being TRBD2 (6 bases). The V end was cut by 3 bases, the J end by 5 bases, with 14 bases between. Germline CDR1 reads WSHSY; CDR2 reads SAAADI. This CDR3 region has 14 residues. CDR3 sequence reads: CASSDSGLFDEQYF. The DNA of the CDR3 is TGCGCCAGCAGTGATTCGGGACTTTTCGACGAGCAGTACTTC.

This CDR3 reads CASSIPPTNEQFF. The CDR3 nucleotides are TGTGCCAGTAGTATACCCCCTACTAATGAGCAGTTCTTC. The rearrangement uses TRBV19 and TRBJ2-1, with no clear D. Trimming stripped 2 bases from V and 7 bases from J, with 9 bases between. The CDR3 is made up of 13 amino acids. CDR1 and CDR2 (germline): LNHDA, SQIVND (reference sequence). Together with reference TRBV19 and TRBJ2-1, the CDR3 gives the full variable domain: DGGITQSPKYLFRKEGQNVTLSCEQNLNHDAMYWYRQDPGQGLRLIYYSQIVNDFQKGDIAEGYSVSREKKESFPLTVTSAQKNPTAFYLCASSIPPTNEQFFGPGTRLTVL.

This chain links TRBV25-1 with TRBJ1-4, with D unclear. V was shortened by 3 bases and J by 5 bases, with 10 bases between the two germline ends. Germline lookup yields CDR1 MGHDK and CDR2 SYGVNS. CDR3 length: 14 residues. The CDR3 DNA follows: TGTGCCAGCAGTGAGGGCCAGAGAAATGAAAAACTGTTTTTT. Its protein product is CASSEGQRNEKLFF.

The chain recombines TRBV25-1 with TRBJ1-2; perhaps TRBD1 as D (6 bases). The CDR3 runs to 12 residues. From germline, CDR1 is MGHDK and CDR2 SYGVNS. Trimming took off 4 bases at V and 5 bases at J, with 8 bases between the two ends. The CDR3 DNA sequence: TGTGCCAGCAGTGGTACAGGGTATGGCTACACCTTC. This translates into CASSGTGYGYTF.

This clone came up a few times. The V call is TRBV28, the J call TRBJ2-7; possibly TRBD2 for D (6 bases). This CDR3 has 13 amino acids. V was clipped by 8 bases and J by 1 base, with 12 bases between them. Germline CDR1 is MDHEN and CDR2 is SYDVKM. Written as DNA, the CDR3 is TGTGCCAGCGGCATTGGGGGGTCCTACGAGCAGTACTTC. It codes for CASGIGGSYEQYF.

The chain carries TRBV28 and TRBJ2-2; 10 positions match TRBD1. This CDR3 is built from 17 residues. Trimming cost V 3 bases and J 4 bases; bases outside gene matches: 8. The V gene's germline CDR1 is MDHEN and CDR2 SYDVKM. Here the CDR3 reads CASSFPDRGRGTGELFF. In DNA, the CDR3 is TGTGCCAGCAGTTTCCCCGACAGGGGGCGCGGCACCGGGGAGCTGTTTTTT.

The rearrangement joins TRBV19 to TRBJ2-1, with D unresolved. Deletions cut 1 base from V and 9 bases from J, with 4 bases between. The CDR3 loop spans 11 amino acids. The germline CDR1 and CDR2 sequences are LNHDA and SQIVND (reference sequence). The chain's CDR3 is CASSIVGEQFF. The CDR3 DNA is TGTGCCAGTAGTATAGTCGGTGAGCAGTTCTTC. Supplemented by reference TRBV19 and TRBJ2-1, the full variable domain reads DGGITQSPKYLFRKEGQNVTLSCEQNLNHDAMYWYRQDPGQGLRLIYYSQIVNDFQKGDIAEGYSVSREKKESFPLTVTSAQKNPTAFYLCASSIVGEQFFGPGTRLTVL.

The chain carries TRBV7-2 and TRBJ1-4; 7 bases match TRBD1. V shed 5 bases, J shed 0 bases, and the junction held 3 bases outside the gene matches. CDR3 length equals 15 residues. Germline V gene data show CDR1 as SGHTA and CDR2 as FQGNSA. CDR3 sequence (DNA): TGTGCCAGCAGCCGGGACAGAGCAACTAATGAAAAACTGTTTTTT. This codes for CASSRDRATNEKLFF.

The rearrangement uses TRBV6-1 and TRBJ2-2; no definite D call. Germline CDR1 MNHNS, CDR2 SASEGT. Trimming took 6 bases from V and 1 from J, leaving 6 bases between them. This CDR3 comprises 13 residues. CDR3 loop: CASRRVNTGELFF. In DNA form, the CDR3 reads TGTGCCAGCAGACGCGTGAACACCGGGGAGCTGTTTTTT.

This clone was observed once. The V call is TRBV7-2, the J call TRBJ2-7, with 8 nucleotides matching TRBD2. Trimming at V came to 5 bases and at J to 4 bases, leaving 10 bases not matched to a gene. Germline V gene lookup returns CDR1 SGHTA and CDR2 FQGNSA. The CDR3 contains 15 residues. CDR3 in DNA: TGTGCCAGCAGCCCCATGGCGGGAGGTTCGTACGAGCAGTACTTC. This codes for CASSPMAGGSYEQYF. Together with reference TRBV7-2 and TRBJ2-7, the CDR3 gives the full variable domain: GAGVSQSPSNKVTEKGKDVELRCDPISGHTALYWYRQSLGQGLEFLIYFQGNSAPDKSGLPSDRFSAERTGGSVSTLTIQRTQQEDSAVYLCASSPMAGGSYEQYFGPGTRLTVT.

CDR3 loop: CASSLQGANEKLFF. In DNA, the CDR3 is TGTGCCAGCTCCCTCCAGGGGGCGAATGAAAAACTGTTTTTT. The genes are TRBV18 and TRBJ1-4, with 8 bases identical to TRBD1. V trimming: 6 bases; J trimming: 5 bases; junction bases outside the gene matches: 5. The CDR3 covers 14 residues. Germline V gives CDR1 KGHSH, CDR2 LQKENI. Full variable domain (outside the CDR3, taken from reference TRBV18 and TRBJ1-4): NAGVMQNPRHLVRRRGQEARLRCSPMKGHSHVYWYRQLPEEGLKFMVYLQKENIIDESGMPKERFSAEFPKEGPSILRIQQVVRGDSAAYFCASSLQGANEKLFFGSGTQLSVL.

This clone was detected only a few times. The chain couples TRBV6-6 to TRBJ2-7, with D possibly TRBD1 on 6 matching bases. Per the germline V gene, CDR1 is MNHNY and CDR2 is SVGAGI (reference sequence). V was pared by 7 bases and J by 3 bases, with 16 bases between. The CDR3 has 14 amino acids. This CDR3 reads CASNRQANLYEQYF. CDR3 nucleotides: TGTGCCAGCAATCGACAGGCAAACCTCTACGAGCAGTACTTC.

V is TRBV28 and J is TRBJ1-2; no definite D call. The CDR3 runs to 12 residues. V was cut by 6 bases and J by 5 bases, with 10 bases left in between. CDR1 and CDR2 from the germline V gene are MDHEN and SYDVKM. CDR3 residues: CASRAQTYGYTF. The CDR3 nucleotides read TGTGCCAGCAGAGCCCAAACGTATGGCTACACCTTC.

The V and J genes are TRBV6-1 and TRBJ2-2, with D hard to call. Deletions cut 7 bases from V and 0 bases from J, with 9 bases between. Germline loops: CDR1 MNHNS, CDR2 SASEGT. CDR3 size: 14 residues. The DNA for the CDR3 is TGTGCCAGCATAGACAAGACGAACACCGGGGAGCTGTTTTTT. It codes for CASIDKTNTGELFF.

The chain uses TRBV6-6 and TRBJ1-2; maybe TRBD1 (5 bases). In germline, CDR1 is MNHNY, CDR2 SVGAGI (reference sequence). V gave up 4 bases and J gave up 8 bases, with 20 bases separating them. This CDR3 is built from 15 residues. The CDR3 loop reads CASSSPQVPRGGYTF. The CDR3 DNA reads TGTGCCAGCAGTTCCCCACAGGTCCCCCGGGGGGGCTACACCTTC.

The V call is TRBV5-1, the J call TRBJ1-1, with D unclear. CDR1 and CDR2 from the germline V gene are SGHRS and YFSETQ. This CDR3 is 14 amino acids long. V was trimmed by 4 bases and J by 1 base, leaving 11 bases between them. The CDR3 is CASSPNPKNTEAFF. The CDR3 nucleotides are TGCGCCAGCAGCCCGAATCCTAAGAACACTGAAGCTTTCTTT.

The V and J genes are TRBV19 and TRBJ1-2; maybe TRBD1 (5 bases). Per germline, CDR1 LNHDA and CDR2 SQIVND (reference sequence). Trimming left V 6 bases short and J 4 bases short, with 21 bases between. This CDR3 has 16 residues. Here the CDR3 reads CASSNRGTLRGYGYTF. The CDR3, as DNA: TGTGCCAGTAGCAACCGTGGGACTCTGAGAGGCTATGGCTACACCTTC.

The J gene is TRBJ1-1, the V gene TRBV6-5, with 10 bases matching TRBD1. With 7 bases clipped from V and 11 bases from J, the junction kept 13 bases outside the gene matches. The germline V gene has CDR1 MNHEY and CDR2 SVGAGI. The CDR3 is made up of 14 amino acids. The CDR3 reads CASNLDRDRGRAFF. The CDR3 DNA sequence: TGTGCCAGCAATTTGGACCGGGACAGGGGTAGGGCTTTCTTT.